The entry below describes one T cell receptor beta chain. Germline V gene data show CDR1 as SGHVS and CDR2 as FQNEAQ. The V and J ends lost 4 bases and 1 base respectively, with 16 bases between them. The CDR3 extends over 16 amino acids. TCRdb analysed the 5' RACE reads with MiXCR anew, one entry per CDR3 protein. The repertoire includes about 49,000 distinct CDR3 sequences, roughly 6.5% of them detected once, and over 2.5% sits in the top ten. These data are taken from a study of early T cells in non-severe SARS-CoV-2 infection. The chain uses TRBV7-8 and TRBJ1-1; tentative D call: TRBD1 (5 bases). The sample here was whole blood, taken at baseline. The source is an adult who was a healthcare worker with PCR-confirmed SARS-CoV-2 infection or an uninfected control (not recorded which). Here the CDR3 reads CASSSSRNRPNTEAFF. The CDR3 DNA is TGTGCCAGCAGCTCTTCCCGGAACAGGCCGAACACTGAAGCTTTCTTT.